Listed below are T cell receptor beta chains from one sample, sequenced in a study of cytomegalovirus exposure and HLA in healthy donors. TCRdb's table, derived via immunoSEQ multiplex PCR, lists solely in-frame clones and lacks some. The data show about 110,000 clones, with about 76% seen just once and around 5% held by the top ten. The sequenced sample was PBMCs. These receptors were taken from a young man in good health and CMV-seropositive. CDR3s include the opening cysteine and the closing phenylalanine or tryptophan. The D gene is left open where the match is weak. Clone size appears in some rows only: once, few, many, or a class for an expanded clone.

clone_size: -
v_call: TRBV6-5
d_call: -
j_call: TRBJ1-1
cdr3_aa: CASSYGLHTEAFF
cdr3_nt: TGTGCCAGCAGTTACGGGCTACACACTGAAGCTTTCTTT

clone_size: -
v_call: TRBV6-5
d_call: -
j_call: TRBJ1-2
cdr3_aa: CASSRSAGFGYGYTF
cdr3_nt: TGTGCCAGCAGTCGGTCGGCAGGTTTCGGCTATGGCTACACCTTC

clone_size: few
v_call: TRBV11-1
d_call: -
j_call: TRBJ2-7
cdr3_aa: CASSLAETAYEQYF
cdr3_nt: TGTGCCAGCAGCTTAGCGGAGACAGCCTACGAGCAGTACTTC

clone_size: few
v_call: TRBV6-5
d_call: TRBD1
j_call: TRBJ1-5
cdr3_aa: CASSQGEEGSQPQHF
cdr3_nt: TGTGCCAGCAGTCAGGGGGAGGAGGGCAGTCAGCCCCAGCATTTT

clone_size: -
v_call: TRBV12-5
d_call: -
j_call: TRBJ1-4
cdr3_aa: CASGLGTAGLGKLFF
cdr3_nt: TGTGCTAGTGGTTTGGGGACCGCAGGGCTGGGAAAACTGTTTTTT

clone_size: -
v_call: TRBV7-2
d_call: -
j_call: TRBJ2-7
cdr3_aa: CASSLAGRSSYEQYF
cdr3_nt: TGTGCCAGCAGCTTGGCGGGTCGTTCATCCTACGAGCAGTACTTC

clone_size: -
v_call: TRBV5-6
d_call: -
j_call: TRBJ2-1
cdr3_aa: CASSFLVVSVPYNEQFF
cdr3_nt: TGTGCCAGCAGCTTCCTGGTGGTCTCAGTCCCCTACAATGAGCAGTTCTTC

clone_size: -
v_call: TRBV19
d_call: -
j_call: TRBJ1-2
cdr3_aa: CASSIKSELGYGYTF
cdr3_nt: TGTGCCAGTAGTATAAAGAGCGAACTCGGATATGGCTACACCTTC

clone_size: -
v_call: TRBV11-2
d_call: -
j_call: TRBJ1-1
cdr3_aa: CASSLGHANTEAFF
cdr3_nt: TGTGCCAGCAGCTTAGGGCACGCAAACACTGAAGCTTTCTTT

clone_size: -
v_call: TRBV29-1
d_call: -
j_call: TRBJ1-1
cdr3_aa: CSVDPAGRNTEAFF
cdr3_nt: TGCAGCGTTGATCCGGCAGGGCGGAACACTGAAGCTTTCTTT

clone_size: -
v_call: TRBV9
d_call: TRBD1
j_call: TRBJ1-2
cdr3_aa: CASSGDPTGEGYTF
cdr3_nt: TGTGCCAGCAGCGGGGACCCGACAGGGGAAGGCTACACCTTC

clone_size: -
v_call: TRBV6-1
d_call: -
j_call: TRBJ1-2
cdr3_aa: CASSRDNNNYGYTF
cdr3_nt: TGTGCCAGCAGCCGGGACAACAATAACTATGGCTACACCTTC

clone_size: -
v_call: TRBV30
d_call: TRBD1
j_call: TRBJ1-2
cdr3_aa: CAWRGTGLGGYTF
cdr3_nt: TGTGCCTGGAGGGGGACAGGGCTGGGGGGCTACACCTTC

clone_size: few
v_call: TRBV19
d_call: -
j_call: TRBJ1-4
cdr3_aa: CASSIRSNEKLFF
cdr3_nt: TGTGCCAGTAGTATCCGGTCGAATGAAAAACTGTTTTTT

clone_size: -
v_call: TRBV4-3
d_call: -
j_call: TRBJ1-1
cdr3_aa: CASSQDLGRLSMNTEAFF
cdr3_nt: TGCGCCAGCAGCCAAGATCTCGGCAGGCTATCAATGAACACTGAAGCTTTCTTT

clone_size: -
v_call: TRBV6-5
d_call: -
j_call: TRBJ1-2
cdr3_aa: CASSGDPRGGYTF
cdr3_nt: TGTGCCAGCAGCGGGGATCCCCGGGGTGGCTACACCTTC

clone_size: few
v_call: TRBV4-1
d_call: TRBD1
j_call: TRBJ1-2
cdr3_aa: CASSKTLQGARGYTF
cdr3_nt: TGCGCCAGCAGCAAGACATTACAGGGGGCGCGGGGCTACACCTTC

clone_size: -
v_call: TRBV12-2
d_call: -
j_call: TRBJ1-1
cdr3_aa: CASRLALAGAEAFF
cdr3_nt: TGTGCAAGTCGCTTAGCCCTGGCGGGAGCTGAAGCTTTCTTT

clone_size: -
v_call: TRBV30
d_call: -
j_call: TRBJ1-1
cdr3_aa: CASSRGTEAFF
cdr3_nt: TGTGCCTCCTCCCGGGGCACTGAAGCTTTCTTT

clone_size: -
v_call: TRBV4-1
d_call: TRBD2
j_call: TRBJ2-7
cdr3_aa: CASSPNSGETYEQYF
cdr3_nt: TGCGCCAGCAGCCCGAATAGCGGGGAGACCTACGAGCAGTACTTC

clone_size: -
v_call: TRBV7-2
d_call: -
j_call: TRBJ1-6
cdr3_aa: CASSLDPGADSPLHF
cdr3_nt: TGTGCCAGCAGCTTAGATCCAGGGGCAGATTCACCCCTCCACTTT

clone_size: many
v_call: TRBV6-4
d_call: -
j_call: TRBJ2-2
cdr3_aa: CASSGGNTGELFF
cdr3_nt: TGTGCCAGCAGCGGGGGGAACACCGGGGAGCTGTTTTTT

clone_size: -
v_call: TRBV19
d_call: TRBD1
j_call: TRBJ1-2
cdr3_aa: CASSISGTVGPMHTF
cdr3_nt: TGTGCCAGTAGTATATCCGGGACAGTGGGACCTATGCACACCTTC

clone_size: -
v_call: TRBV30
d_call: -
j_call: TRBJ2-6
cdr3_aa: CAWTGANVLTF
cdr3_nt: TGTGCCTGGACAGGGGCCAACGTCCTGACTTTC

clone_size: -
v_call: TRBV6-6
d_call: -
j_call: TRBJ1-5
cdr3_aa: CASSYWGRGLDQPQHF
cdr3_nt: TGTGCCAGCAGTTACTGGGGCAGGGGTCTGGATCAGCCCCAGCATTTT

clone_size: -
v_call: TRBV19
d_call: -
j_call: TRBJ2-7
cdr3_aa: CASSIARQGYYEQYF
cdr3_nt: TGTGCCAGTAGTATAGCCCGGCAGGGCTACTACGAGCAGTACTTC

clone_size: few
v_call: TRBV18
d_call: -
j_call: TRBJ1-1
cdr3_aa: CASSPPTGGAFF
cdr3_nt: TGTGCCAGCTCACCACCTACCGGAGGGGCTTTCTTT

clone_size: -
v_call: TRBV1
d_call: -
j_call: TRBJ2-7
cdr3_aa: CTSSQGRGEGYEQYF
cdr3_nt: TGCACCAGCAGCCAAGGACGCGGGGAGGGCTACGAGCAGTACTTC

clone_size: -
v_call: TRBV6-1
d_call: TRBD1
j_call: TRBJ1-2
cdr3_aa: CASSEPGTGRRDYGYTF
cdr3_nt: TGTGCCAGCAGTGAACCGGGGACAGGACGGCGTGACTATGGCTACACCTTC

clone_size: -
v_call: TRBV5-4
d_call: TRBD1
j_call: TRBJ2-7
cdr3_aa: CASSPGQGHYEQYF
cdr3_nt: TGTGCCAGCAGCCCTGGACAGGGCCACTACGAGCAGTACTTC

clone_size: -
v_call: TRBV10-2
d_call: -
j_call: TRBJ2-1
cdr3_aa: CAIKDSIYNEQFF
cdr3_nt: TGCGCCATCAAGGACAGCATCTACAATGAGCAGTTCTTC

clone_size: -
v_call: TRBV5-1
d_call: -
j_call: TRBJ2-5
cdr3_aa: CASSVQGQETQYF
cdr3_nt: TGCGCCAGCAGCGTACAGGGTCAAGAGACCCAGTACTTC

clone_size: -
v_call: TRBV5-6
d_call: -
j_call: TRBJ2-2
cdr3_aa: CASSLSWSTGNTGELFF
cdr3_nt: TGTGCCAGCAGCTTAAGCTGGTCCACAGGTAACACCGGGGAGCTGTTTTTT

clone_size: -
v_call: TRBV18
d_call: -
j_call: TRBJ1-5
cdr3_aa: CASSPQGDAQPQHF
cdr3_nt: TGTGCCAGCTCACCACAGGGGGATGCCCAGCCCCAGCATTTT

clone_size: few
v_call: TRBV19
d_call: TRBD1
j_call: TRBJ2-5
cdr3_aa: CASSVRDREETQYF
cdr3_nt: TGTGCCAGTAGCGTTCGGGACAGGGAAGAGACCCAGTACTTC

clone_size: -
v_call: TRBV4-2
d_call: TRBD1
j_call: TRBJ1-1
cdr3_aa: CASSQEGQGDTEAFF
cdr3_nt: TGTGCCAGCAGCCAAGAGGGACAGGGCGACACTGAAGCTTTCTTT

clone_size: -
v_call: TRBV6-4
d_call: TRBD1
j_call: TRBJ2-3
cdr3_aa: CASSDGGQGADTQYF
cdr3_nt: TGTGCCAGCAGTGACGGGGGACAGGGGGCAGATACGCAGTATTTT

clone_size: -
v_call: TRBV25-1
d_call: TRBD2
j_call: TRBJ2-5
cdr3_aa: CASSESSGGITGETQYF
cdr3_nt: TGTGCCAGCAGTGAATCTAGCGGGGGGATCACGGGGGAGACCCAGTACTTC

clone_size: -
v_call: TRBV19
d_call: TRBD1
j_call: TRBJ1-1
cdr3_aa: CASRGGAGTEAFF
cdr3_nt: TGTGCCAGTAGAGGGGGCGCGGGGACTGAAGCTTTCTTT

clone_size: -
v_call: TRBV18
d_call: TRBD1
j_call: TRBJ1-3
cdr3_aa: CASSLGQGIENTIYF
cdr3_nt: TGTGCCAGCTCCCTGGGACAGGGAATTGAAAACACCATATATTTT

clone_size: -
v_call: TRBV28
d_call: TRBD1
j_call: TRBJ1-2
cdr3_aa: CASSPSRGLNYGYTF
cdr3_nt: TGTGCCAGCAGTCCTTCCAGGGGGCTTAACTATGGCTACACCTTC

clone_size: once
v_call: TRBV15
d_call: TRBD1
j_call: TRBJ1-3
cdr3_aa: CATRDRTTSGNTIYF
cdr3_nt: TGTGCCACCCGGGACAGGACAACTTCTGGAAACACCATATATTTT

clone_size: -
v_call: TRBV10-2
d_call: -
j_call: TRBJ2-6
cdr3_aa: CASSGKQDSGANVLTF
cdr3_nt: TGCGCCAGCAGTGGAAAACAGGACTCTGGGGCCAACGTCCTGACTTTC

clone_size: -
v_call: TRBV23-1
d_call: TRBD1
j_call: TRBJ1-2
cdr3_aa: CASSLGLGQWDGYTF
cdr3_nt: TGCGCCAGCAGTTTAGGGTTGGGACAGTGGGATGGCTACACCTTC

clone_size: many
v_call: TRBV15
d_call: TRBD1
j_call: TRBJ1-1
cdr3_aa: CATEDRGSMNTEAFF
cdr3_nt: TGTGCCACCGAAGACAGGGGGTCGATGAACACTGAAGCTTTCTTT

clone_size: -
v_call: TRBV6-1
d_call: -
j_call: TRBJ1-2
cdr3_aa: CASSSQGHYDYGYTF
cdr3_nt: TGTGCCAGCAGCAGTCAGGGGCATTACGACTATGGCTACACCTTC

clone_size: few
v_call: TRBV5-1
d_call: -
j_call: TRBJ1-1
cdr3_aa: CASSLGAGMTEAFF
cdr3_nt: TGCGCCAGCAGCTTGGGCGCGGGGATGACTGAAGCTTTCTTT

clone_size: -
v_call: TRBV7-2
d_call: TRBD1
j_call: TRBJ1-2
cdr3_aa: CASSNTGGDYGYTF
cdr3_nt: TGTGCCAGCAGCAATACAGGGGGGGACTATGGCTACACCTTC

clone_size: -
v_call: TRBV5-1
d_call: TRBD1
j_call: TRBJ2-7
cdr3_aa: CASSLGLGQDSYEQYF
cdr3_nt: TGCGCCAGCAGCTTGGGGTTGGGACAGGACTCCTACGAGCAGTACTTC

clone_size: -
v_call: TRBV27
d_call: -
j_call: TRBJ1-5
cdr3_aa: CASSSYSNKPQNF
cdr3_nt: TGTGCCAGCAGCTCATATAGCAATAAGCCCCAGAATTTT

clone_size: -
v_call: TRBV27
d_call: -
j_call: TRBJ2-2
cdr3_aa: CASSFPPFPQNTGELFF
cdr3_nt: TGTGCCAGCAGTTTCCCACCTTTTCCACAAAACACCGGGGAGCTGTTTTTT

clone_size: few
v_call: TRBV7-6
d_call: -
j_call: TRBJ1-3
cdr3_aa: CASSSISTGSGNTIYF
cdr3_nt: TGTGCCAGCAGCTCCATTTCGACGGGCTCTGGAAACACCATATATTTT

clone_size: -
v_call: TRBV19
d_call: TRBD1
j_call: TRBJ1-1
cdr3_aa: CASRTGVHTEAFF
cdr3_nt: TGTGCCAGTAGAACAGGGGTGCACACTGAAGCTTTCTTT

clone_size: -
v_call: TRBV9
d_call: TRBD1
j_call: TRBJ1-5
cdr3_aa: CASSVGTGDQPQHF
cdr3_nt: TGTGCCAGCAGCGTCGGGACAGGGGATCAGCCCCAGCATTTT

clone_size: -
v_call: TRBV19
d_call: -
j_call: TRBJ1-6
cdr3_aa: CASSMRLSNSPLHF
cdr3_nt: TGTGCCAGTAGTATGCGGTTGTCTAACTCACCCCTCCACTTT

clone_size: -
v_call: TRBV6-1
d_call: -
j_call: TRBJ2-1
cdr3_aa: CASSRQPYNEQFF
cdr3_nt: TGTGCCAGCAGTCGACAGCCGTACAATGAGCAGTTCTTC

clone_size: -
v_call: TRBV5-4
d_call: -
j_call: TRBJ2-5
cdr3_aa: CASSLEGSKLETQYF
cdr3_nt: TGTGCCAGCAGCTTGGAGGGGTCCAAGTTGGAGACCCAGTACTTC